One and the same sample provided the 9 T cell receptor beta chains below, sequenced in a study of T cell responses to AZD1222 COVID-19 vaccine. Measured with immunoSEQ multiplex PCR; TCRdb has only the in-frame clones, and not every one. This sample yields more than 100,000 clones, of which approximately 88% are seen a single time; 7.6% belongs to the top ten. The sample consisted of peripheral blood, taken on day 0 of AZD1222 vaccination. Source of these receptors: an adult in good health.

The chain joins TRBV19 to TRBJ2-5; D gene ambiguous. Germline assignment: CDR1 LNHDA and CDR2 SQIVND (reference sequence). The CDR3 runs 14 residues. V lost 1 base and J 5 bases, leaving 11 bases between the germline ends. For the CDR3, the DNA is TGTGCCAGTAGTATAGGCCTTAGGTTGGAGACCCAGTACTTC. Amino acids: CASSIGLRLETQYF. Together with reference TRBV19 and TRBJ2-5, the CDR3 gives the full variable domain: DGGITQSPKYLFRKEGQNVTLSCEQNLNHDAMYWYRQDPGQGLRLIYYSQIVNDFQKGDIAEGYSVSREKKESFPLTVTSAQKNPTAFYLCASSIGLRLETQYFGPGTRLLVL.

The rearrangement joins TRBV7-3 to TRBJ2-1; 7 bases align to TRBD1. Trimming at V came to 3 bases and at J to 0 bases, leaving 2 bases not matched to a gene. The germline CDR1 and CDR2 sequences are SGHTA and FQGTGA. This CDR3 region has 15 residues. The CDR3 loop is CASSFRDSSYNEQFF. Here the CDR3 DNA reads TGTGCCAGCAGCTTCCGGGACAGCTCCTACAATGAGCAGTTCTTC.

This clone showed up just once. This chain joins TRBV9 and TRBJ2-2; no clear D gene. The ends were cut back, 2 bases at V and 6 bases at J, with 8 bases in the middle. Germline V gives CDR1 SGDLS, CDR2 YYNGEE. CDR3 length: 13 amino acids. This CDR3 reads CASSVSQAGELFF. The DNA for the CDR3 is TGTGCCAGCAGCGTCAGTCAAGCCGGGGAGCTGTTTTTT.

This chain connects TRBV19 to TRBJ2-7; D possibly corresponds to TRBD2 (5 bases). The length of the CDR3 is 14 residues. V was shortened by 6 bases and J by 2 bases, with 14 bases between the two germline ends. Germline-derived CDR1 and CDR2 are LNHDA and SQIVND (reference sequence). The DNA of the CDR3 is TGTGCCAGTAGCCCGCGGGCCCAGACCTACGAGCAGTACTTC. It codes for CASSPRAQTYEQYF. The variable domain in full, with the rest retrieved from reference TRBV19 and TRBJ2-7, is DGGITQSPKYLFRKEGQNVTLSCEQNLNHDAMYWYRQDPGQGLRLIYYSQIVNDFQKGDIAEGYSVSREKKESFPLTVTSAQKNPTAFYLCASSPRAQTYEQYFGPGTRLTVT.

This chain links TRBV5-6 with TRBJ2-3; D may be TRBD2 (6 bases). The CDR3 is 14 residues long. Germline V gives CDR1 SGHDT, CDR2 YYEEEE. V lost 7 bases and J 3 bases, leaving 15 bases between the germline ends. The CDR3 region is CASCPSGPTDTQYF. The CDR3 DNA is TGTGCCAGCTGCCCAAGCGGGCCTACAGATACGCAGTATTTT.

Only one count was recorded for this clone. The genes are TRBV7-2 and TRBJ2-1; TRBD2 agrees at 9 bases. V lost 11 bases and J lost 0; bases outside the gene matches: 17. CDR1 and CDR2 from the germline V gene are SGHTA and FQGNSA. CDR3 length equals 18 residues. CDR3 in DNA: TGTGCCGTACATCGCGGGAGGGCCGGGTCGGGCTCCTACAATGAGCAGTTCTTC. Amino acids: CAVHRGRAGSGSYNEQFF.

Note on this clone: This sample includes further DNA sequences coding for the same CDR3. The gene calls are TRBV5-1 and TRBJ1-5; 11 bases fit TRBD1. Germline values: CDR1 SGHRS, CDR2 YFSETQ. Trimming at V came to 0 bases and at J to 6 bases, leaving 5 bases not matched to a gene. The CDR3 spans 16 residues. The CDR3 nucleotides are TGCGCCAGCAGCTTGGCCGGGACAGGGGGTGGTCAGCCCCAGCATTTT. Amino acids: CASSLAGTGGGQPQHF. Supplemented by reference TRBV5-1 and TRBJ1-5, the full variable domain reads KAGVTQTPRYLIKTRGQQVTLSCSPISGHRSVSWYQQTPGQGLQFLFEYFSETQRNKGNFPGRFSGRQFSNSRSEMNVSTLELGDSALYLCASSLAGTGGGQPQHFGDGTRLSIL.

This chain links TRBV3-1 (or the pseudogene TRBV3-2) with TRBJ1-5; D unresolved. The V end was cut by 0 bases, the J end by 4 bases, with 10 bases between. CDR3 length equals 15 residues. Germline-derived CDR1 and CDR2 are LGHDT and YNNKEL (reference sequence). Written as DNA, the CDR3 is TGTGCCAGCAGCCAAGATCGGGCAGCAAATCAGCCCCAGCATTTT. Translating gives CASSQDRAANQPQHF.

The chain is built from TRBV5-1 and TRBJ1-1, with D uncertain. The CDR3 runs to 16 residues. The germline V and J ends were trimmed by 2 bases and 0 bases, with 14 bases remaining between them. Germline V gene lookup returns CDR1 SGHRS and CDR2 YFSETQ. CDR3 residues: CASSLRYGQLNTEAFF. The CDR3, as DNA: TGCGCCAGCAGCTTACGTTATGGGCAGCTGAACACTGAAGCTTTCTTT.